Given below is one TCR beta chain in context. Original methodology: Counts of nucleated cells, estimated from reference gene primer amplification, were obtained. Generated by immunoSEQ multiplex PCR, the TCRdb table keeps only in-frame clones and is missing some. The V and J calls and the clone size are those of that table, but D and trimming were determined from the DNA. The sample consists of roughly 73,000 clones, around 87% of them appearing once. The data were obtained in a study of blood T cell repertoires in COVID-19. Study as a whole: The samples span acute and convalescent COVID-19 from the United States, Italy and Spain. PBMCs, B-cell-depleted T cells, or T cells were the source of the cDNA or gDNA that made up the material.

Germline lookup yields CDR1 MDHEN and CDR2 SYDVKM. V lost 2 bases, J lost 7 bases, and 9 bases lay in between. The CDR3 is made up of 14 amino acids. Sequencing used peripheral blood. J is TRBJ1-6 and V is TRBV28; D call uncertain. The source is a woman of 80 years or more with active or convalescent COVID-19. Here the CDR3 DNA reads TGTGCCAGCAGTTTAAATCTTGGCAATTCACCCCTCCACTTT. It codes for CASSLNLGNSPLHF. The variable domain in full, with the rest retrieved from reference TRBV28 and TRBJ1-6, is DVKVTQSSRYLVKRTGEKVFLECVQDMDHENMFWYRQDPGLGLRLIYFSYDVKMKEKGDIPEGYSVSREKKERFSLILESASTNQTSMYLCASSLNLGNSPLHFGNGTRLTVT.